Presented here are 15 T cell receptor beta chains from one specimen sequenced in a study of graft-versus-host responses after intestinal transplantation. No cognate antigen is known for these TCRs. The assay was immunoSEQ multiplex PCR, and TCRdb's table has in-frame clones only and misses some. The top ten clones hold 0.3% to 0.35% of a sample with tens of thousands of clones, 80% to 95% of them seen once. Sequencing used unstimulated CD4+ T cells sorted from spleen or lymph node cells, obtained before transplant. These receptors originate from a human donor who was the organ donor for an intestinal transplant.

The chain carries TRBV5-4 and TRBJ1-1; D might be TRBD1 (6 bases). Trimming took 4 bases from V and 3 from J, leaving 19 bases between them. This CDR3 comprises 16 residues. Germline V lookup: CDR1 SGHNT, CDR2 YYREEE (reference sequence). DNA for the CDR3: TGTGCCAGCAGCGTTACAGGGAGGGTGGGGTACACTGAAGCTTTCTTT. It is translated as CASSVTGRVGYTEAFF.

CDR3 residues: CASSTGTSGTDTQYF. The CDR3 coding sequence is TGCGCCAGCAGCACAGGGACTAGCGGGACAGATACGCAGTATTTT. This chain joins TRBV5-1 and TRBJ2-3, with 12 bases matching TRBD2. The CDR3 runs to 15 residues. Trimming at V came to 4 bases and at J to 3 bases, leaving 3 bases not matched to a gene. Germline values: CDR1 SGHRS, CDR2 YFSETQ.

This sequence joins TRBV11-3 and TRBJ1-3; D unclear. Trimming shortened V by 3 bases and J by 0 bases, and 9 bases separated the two germline ends. Germline CDR1 is SGHNT and CDR2 is YENEEA. The CDR3 length is 15 residues. CDR3 protein: CASSFEKSSGNTIYF. DNA for the CDR3: TGTGCCAGCAGCTTCGAGAAAAGCTCTGGAAACACCATATATTTT.

The chain couples TRBV29-1 to TRBJ2-1; maybe TRBD1 (6 bases). Trimming left V 8 bases short and J 4 bases short, with 15 bases between. Germline assignment: CDR1 SQVTM and CDR2 ANQGSEA. The CDR3 totals 13 residues. In DNA form, the CDR3 reads TGCAGCACCGGACAGTTACTTTACAATGAGCAGTTCTTC. Encoded protein: CSTGQLLYNEQFF.

This clone was picked up one time. This chain uses TRBV7-9 with TRBJ2-7, with TRBD2 identical over 7 bases. The CDR3 spans 16 residues. After removal of 7 bases from V and 0 bases from J, the junction contained 12 bases not matched to a gene. Per germline, CDR1 SEHNR and CDR2 FQNEAQ (reference sequence). The CDR3 here is CASNHLPREGSYEQYF. CDR3 DNA sequence: TGTGCCAGCAACCATCTACCCAGGGAGGGCTCCTACGAGCAGTACTTC.

This chain uses TRBV5-4 with TRBJ2-7; tentatively, D is TRBD2 (6 bases). The CDR3 is made up of 15 amino acids. The V end lost 5 bases, the J end lost 4 bases, and 19 bases lay between the germline ends. Germline CDR1 and CDR2: SGHNT and YYREEE (reference sequence). The CDR3 loop is CASSPPGVRDYEQYF. The CDR3 nucleotides read TGTGCCAGCAGTCCCCCGGGGGTAAGAGATTACGAGCAGTACTTC.

The chain is built from TRBV2 and TRBJ2-2; tentative D call: TRBD1 (7 bases). The ends were cut back, 8 bases at V and 0 bases at J, with 10 bases in the middle. The CDR3 consists of 14 residues. Germline V gene lookup returns CDR1 SNHLY and CDR2 FYNNEI. The CDR3 nucleotides are TGTGCCAGCGGCAGGGGGGCGAACACCGGGGAGCTGTTTTTT. Its protein product is CASGRGANTGELFF.

V usage is TRBV6-1 and J usage is TRBJ1-4; the match to TRBD1 covers 9 bases. Germline lookup yields CDR1 MNHNS and CDR2 SASEGT. V trimming: 6 bases; J trimming: 4 bases; junction bases outside the gene matches: 0. There are 13 residues in the CDR3. DNA of the CDR3: TGTGCCAGCAGGGGACAGGGTAATGAAAAACTGTTTTTT. Its translation is CASRGQGNEKLFF.

The rearrangement uses TRBV7-2 and TRBJ2-1; 8 bases are a match to TRBD2. The length of the CDR3 is 17 residues. The V gene end was trimmed by 2 bases and the J gene end by 3 bases; junction bases not matched to a gene: 9. CDR1 is SGHTA, CDR2 FQGNSA, per germline. The CDR3 is CASSLRARLAGYNEQFF. In DNA form, the CDR3 reads TGTGCCAGCAGCTTAAGGGCTCGGCTAGCGGGCTACAATGAGCAGTTCTTC.

This chain links TRBV19 with TRBJ2-3, with a weak D call TRBD2 (5 bases). Trimming cost V 4 bases and J 1 base, with 12 bases left between them. Germline loops: CDR1 LNHDA, CDR2 SQIVND (reference sequence). The CDR3 totals 15 residues. Written as DNA, the CDR3 is TGTGCCAGTAGTAAGAGAGGGATTGGCACAGATACGCAGTATTTT. This encodes CASSKRGIGTDTQYF.

The chain recombines TRBV6-1 with TRBJ1-5, with D possibly being TRBD1 (5 bases). The CDR3 length is 14 residues. V lost 6 bases to trimming and J lost 9 bases, with 18 bases between them. Germline V gives CDR1 MNHNS, CDR2 SASEGT. The CDR3 sequence is CASRETGSSLPQHF. CDR3 nucleotides: TGTGCCAGCAGGGAAACAGGATCAAGTTTGCCCCAGCATTTT.

This chain joins TRBV7-2 and TRBJ2-1; D is perhaps TRBD2 (6 bases). The germline V gene has CDR1 SGHTA and CDR2 FQGNSA. The CDR3 loop spans 15 amino acids. V was pared by 4 bases and J by 2 bases, with 12 bases between. CDR3 sequence: CASSSLAFTYNEQFF. In DNA form, the CDR3 reads TGTGCCAGCAGCTCCCTAGCGTTTACCTACAATGAGCAGTTCTTC.

This clone was seen only a few times. The chain is built from TRBV27 and TRBJ2-5, with TRBD1 matching over 11 bases. The V and J ends lost 5 bases and 5 bases, in that order; junction bases with no gene match: 13. The CDR3 runs 17 residues. Germline-derived CDR1 and CDR2 are MNHEY and SMNVEV (reference sequence). CDR3 sequence reads: CASSHFPDRGRLETQYF. The CDR3 DNA reads as TGTGCCAGCAGTCATTTCCCGGACAGGGGGCGGTTGGAGACCCAGTACTTC.

The chain links TRBV4-2 to TRBJ2-3, with 10 bases that match TRBD2. V shed 1 base and J 1 base; nucleotides not matched to a gene: 5. The CDR3 runs 17 residues. CDR1 and CDR2 from the germline V gene are LGHNA and YNFKEQ. The CDR3 reads CASSQVSLAGRTDTQYF. The CDR3 DNA reads TGTGCCAGCAGCCAAGTTTCACTAGCGGGGCGCACAGATACGCAGTATTTT.

For the CDR3, the DNA is TGTGCCAGCTCACCGACAGGGATGGACTCCTATAATTCACCCCTCCACTTT. Encoded protein: CASSPTGMDSYNSPLHF. V gene TRBV18 combines with J gene TRBJ1-6, with 7 bases identical to TRBD1. This CDR3 is built from 17 residues. The J segment lost 0 bases and the V segment lost 3 bases, leaving 5 bases of the junction unmatched. The V gene's germline CDR1 is KGHSH and CDR2 LQKENI.